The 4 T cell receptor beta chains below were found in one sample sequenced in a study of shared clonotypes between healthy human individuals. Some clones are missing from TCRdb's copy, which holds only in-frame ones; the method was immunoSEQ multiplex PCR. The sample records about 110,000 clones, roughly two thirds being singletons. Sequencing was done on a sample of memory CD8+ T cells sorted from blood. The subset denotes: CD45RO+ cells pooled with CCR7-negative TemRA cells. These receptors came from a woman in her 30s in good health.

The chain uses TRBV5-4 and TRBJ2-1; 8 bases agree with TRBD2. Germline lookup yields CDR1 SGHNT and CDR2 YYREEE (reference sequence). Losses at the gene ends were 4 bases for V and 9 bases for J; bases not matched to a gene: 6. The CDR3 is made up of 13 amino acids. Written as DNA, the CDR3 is TGTGCCAGCAGCGAGACTAGCGAGATTGAGCAGTTCTTC. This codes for CASSETSEIEQFF.

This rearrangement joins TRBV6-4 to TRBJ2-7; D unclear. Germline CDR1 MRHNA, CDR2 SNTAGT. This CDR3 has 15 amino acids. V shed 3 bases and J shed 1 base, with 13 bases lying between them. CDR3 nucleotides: TGTGCCAGCAGTGAAGCCCAGGAAGGATCCTACGAGCAGTACTTC. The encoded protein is CASSEAQEGSYEQYF.

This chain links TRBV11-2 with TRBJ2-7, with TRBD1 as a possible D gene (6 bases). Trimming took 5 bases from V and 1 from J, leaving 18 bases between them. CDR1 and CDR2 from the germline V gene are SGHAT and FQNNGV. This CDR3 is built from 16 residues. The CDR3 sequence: CASSLIQTGGSYEQYF. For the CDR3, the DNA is TGTGCCAGCAGCCTCATTCAGACAGGAGGATCCTACGAGCAGTACTTC.

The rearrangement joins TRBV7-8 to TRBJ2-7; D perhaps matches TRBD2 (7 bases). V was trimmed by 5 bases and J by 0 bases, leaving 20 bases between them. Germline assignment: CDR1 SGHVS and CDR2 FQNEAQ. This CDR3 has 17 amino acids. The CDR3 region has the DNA TGTGCCAGCAGCACTCCTATGGCGGGGGCAATCTCCTACGAGCAGTACTTC. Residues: CASSTPMAGAISYEQYF.